Below, one T cell receptor beta chain is given with its context. These data are taken from a study of PD-1 blockade in classical Hodgkin lymphoma. Clones were sequenced by immunoSEQ multiplex PCR, and TCRdb holds only the in-frame ones, with some missing. The table has roughly 20,000 clones, approximately 84% seen once. Every patient relapsed after autologous stem cell transplantation, and brentuximab vedotin exposure varied. The sequence was collected from a human donor with classical Hodgkin lymphoma. Here the sequenced sample was peripheral blood mononuclear cells (PBMCs), taken at baseline.

The CDR3 coding sequence is TGTGCCAGTAGTATAAAGGATGCCGCGAACACCGGGGAGCTGTTTTTT. Translation: CASSIKDAANTGELFF. The chain recombines TRBV19 with TRBJ2-2; D remains ambiguous. This CDR3 is built from 16 residues. The V gene's germline CDR1 is LNHDA and CDR2 SQIVND (reference sequence). V dropped 2 bases and J dropped 0 bases, with 10 bases sitting between them.